This T cell receptor (beta chain) stems from a study of regulatory T cells in long-lasting Graves disease. Turning to the study itself: New Graves' disease cases had less than 3 months of antithyroid drugs. Study-wide findings and caveats: Lower TCR diversity was seen in persistent Graves' patients than in newly diagnosed ones. Under persistent disease, TRBV28, TRBJ1-2 and TRBJ2-5 were used preferentially.

At least ten counts were recorded for this clonotype. The antigen remains unidentified. Construction of the TCR beta libraries employed iRepertoire HTBI primers in conjunction with Arm-PCR of CDR3 regions. Using its own MiXCR run on the multiplex PCR reads, TCRdb lists one record per CDR3 protein. The repertoire holds 300,000 to 400,000 distinct CDR3 sequences, 15% to 20% seen once, with less than 35% in the top ten. Time point given: newly diagnosed GD, antithyroid drugs for less than 3 months. Extracted RNA from PBMCs served as the source of the TCR library. The CDR3 consists of 18 residues. V shed 5 bases, J shed 4 bases, and the junction held 13 bases outside the gene matches. This sample was also put to use in a study of T cells in Graves' hyperthyroidism and ophthalmopathy.

The genes are TRBV12-3 or TRBV12-4 and TRBJ2-2; 10 bases line up with TRBD1. This TCR was sampled from a man aged 40-55 years with Graves disease. Sequencing was performed on peripheral blood mononuclear cells (PBMCs), taken at new diagnosis, from a patient treated with antithyroid drugs. This CDR3 reads CASSNTPTGTGATGELFF. The CDR3 DNA sequence: TGTGCCAGCAGTAATACCCCTACCGGGACAGGGGCCACCGGGGAGCTGTTTTTT.